This T cell receptor (beta chain) was captured by sequencing in a study of T cell responses to AZD1222 COVID-19 vaccine. Generated by immunoSEQ multiplex PCR, the TCRdb table keeps only in-frame clones and is missing some. Of some 140,000 clones in the sample, more than 85% were seen once. V was trimmed by 9 bases and J by 5 bases, leaving 1 base between them. This CDR3 contains 8 residues. Looked up from germline, CDR1 is MRHNA and CDR2 is SNTAGT. The chain combines TRBV6-4 with TRBJ1-2; unclear D gene. Sequencing was performed on peripheral blood, taken on day 0 of AZD1222 vaccination. This sequence originates from an adult in good health. In nucleotides, the CDR3 is TGTGCCAGATATGGCTACACCTTC. Protein: CARYGYTF.